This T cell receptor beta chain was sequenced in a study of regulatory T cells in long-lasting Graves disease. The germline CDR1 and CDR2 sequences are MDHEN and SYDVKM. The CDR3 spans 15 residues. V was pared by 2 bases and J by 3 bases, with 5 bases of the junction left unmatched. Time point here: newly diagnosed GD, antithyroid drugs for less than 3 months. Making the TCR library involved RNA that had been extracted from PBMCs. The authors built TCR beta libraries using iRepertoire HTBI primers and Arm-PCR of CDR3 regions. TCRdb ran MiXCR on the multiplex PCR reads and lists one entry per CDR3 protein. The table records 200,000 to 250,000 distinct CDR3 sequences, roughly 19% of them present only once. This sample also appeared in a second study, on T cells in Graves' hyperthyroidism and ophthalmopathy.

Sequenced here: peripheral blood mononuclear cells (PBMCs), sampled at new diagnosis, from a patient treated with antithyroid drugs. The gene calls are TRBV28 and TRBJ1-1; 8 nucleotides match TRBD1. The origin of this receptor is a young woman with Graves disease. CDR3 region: CASSLEDRGYTEAFF. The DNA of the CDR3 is TGTGCCAGCAGTTTAGAAGACAGGGGATACACTGAAGCTTTCTTT.